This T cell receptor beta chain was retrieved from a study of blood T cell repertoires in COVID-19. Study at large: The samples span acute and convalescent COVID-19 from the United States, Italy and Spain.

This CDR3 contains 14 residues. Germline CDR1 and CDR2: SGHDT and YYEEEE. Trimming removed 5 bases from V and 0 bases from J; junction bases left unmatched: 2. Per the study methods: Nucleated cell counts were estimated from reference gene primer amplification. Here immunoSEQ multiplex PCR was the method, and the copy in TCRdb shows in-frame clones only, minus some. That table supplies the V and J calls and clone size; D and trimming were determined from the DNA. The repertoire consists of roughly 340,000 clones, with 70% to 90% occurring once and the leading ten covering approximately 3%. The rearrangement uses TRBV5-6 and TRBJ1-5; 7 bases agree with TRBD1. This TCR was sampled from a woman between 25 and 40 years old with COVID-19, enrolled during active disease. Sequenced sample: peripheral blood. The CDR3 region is CASRRQGSNQPQHF. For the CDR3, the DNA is TGTGCCAGCAGGCGACAGGGTAGCAATCAGCCCCAGCATTTT.